One and the same sample provided the 28 T cell receptor beta chains below, sequenced in a study of blood T cell repertoires in COVID-19. Repertoires were generated with immunoSEQ multiplex PCR, while TCRdb's copy carries only in-frame clones and drops some. The sample contains fewer than 70,000 clones, around nine tenths of which appear only once. The specimen sequenced was peripheral blood. Source of these receptors: a woman aged 80 or older with active COVID-19.

The chain uses TRBV12-3 or TRBV12-4 and TRBJ2-1, with a tentative D call TRBD1 (6 bases). V shed 6 bases and J shed 8 bases, with 14 bases lying between them. The CDR3 contains 13 residues. CDR3 sequence: CASSETGRDEQFF. CDR3 bases: TGTGCCAGCAGCGAAACAGGGAGAGATGAGCAGTTCTTC.

This rearrangement joins TRBV7-2 to TRBJ1-2, with D possibly being TRBD1 (5 bases). The CDR3 runs to 16 residues. Looked up from germline, CDR1 is SGHTA and CDR2 is FQGNSA. The V end was cut by 0 bases, the J end by 6 bases, with 17 bases between. The CDR3: CASSLASGPSRNGYTF. CDR3 bases: TGTGCCAGCAGCTTAGCGTCAGGGCCTTCTCGTAATGGCTACACCTTC.

This clone came up a few times. This chain uses TRBV2 with TRBJ1-1, with D tentatively TRBD1 (5 bases). Germline V lookup: CDR1 SNHLY, CDR2 FYNNEI. Trimming shortened V by 9 bases and J by 4 bases, and 21 bases separated the two germline ends. The CDR3 loop spans 15 amino acids. CDR3 residues: CASSKGRGRGTEAFF. The CDR3 DNA sequence: TGTGCCAGTTCAAAAGGGAGGGGCCGCGGCACTGAAGCTTTCTTT.

The chain uses TRBV5-1 and TRBJ2-7; the D gene is possibly TRBD2 (5 bases). Germline V gene lookup returns CDR1 SGHRS and CDR2 YFSETQ. Trimming shortened V by 3 bases and J by 5 bases, and 12 bases separated the two germline ends. The CDR3 consists of 13 residues. As DNA, the CDR3 is TGCGCCAGCAGCTGGGCGGGCCCGGACGAGCAGTACTTC. This gives the protein CASSWAGPDEQYF. Complete variable domain (other parts from reference TRBV5-1 and TRBJ2-7): KAGVTQTPRYLIKTRGQQVTLSCSPISGHRSVSWYQQTPGQGLQFLFEYFSETQRNKGNFPGRFSGRQFSNSRSEMNVSTLELGDSALYLCASSWAGPDEQYFGPGTRLTVT.

This chain connects TRBV5-1 to TRBJ2-1, with 9 bases matching TRBD1. The CDR3 is made up of 16 amino acids. The ends lost 2 bases at V and 4 bases at J; junction bases unmatched: 7. Germline V lookup: CDR1 SGHRS, CDR2 YFSETQ. DNA for the CDR3: TGCGCCAGCAGCTTCCCTCCGGGACAGGGTTACAATGAGCAGTTCTTC. This sequence encodes CASSFPPGQGYNEQFF. Filled out from reference TRBV5-1 and TRBJ2-1, the complete variable domain reads KAGVTQTPRYLIKTRGQQVTLSCSPISGHRSVSWYQQTPGQGLQFLFEYFSETQRNKGNFPGRFSGRQFSNSRSEMNVSTLELGDSALYLCASSFPPGQGYNEQFFGPGTRLTVL.

The rearrangement uses TRBV5-1 and TRBJ2-1, with 12 bases lining up with TRBD2. The CDR3 is made up of 15 amino acids. CDR1 SGHRS and CDR2 YFSETQ come from the germline V gene. V shed 4 bases and J 8 bases; nucleotides not matched to a gene: 7. CDR3 amino acids: CASSVTSGRVDEQFF. The CDR3 DNA reads as TGCGCCAGCAGCGTGACTAGCGGGAGAGTGGATGAGCAGTTCTTC.

The rearrangement joins TRBV6-5 to TRBJ1-5; possible D gene TRBD1, 5 bases. The CDR3 loop spans 14 amino acids. V was shortened by 5 bases and J by 5 bases, with 13 bases between the two germline ends. Germline V CDR1 and CDR2: MNHEY, SVGAGI. For the CDR3, the DNA is TGTGCCAGCAGTCGCACTCCGGGGGATCAGCCCCAGCATTTT. Translated: CASSRTPGDQPQHF.

The V and J genes are TRBV19 and TRBJ2-3; TRBD2 aligns across 7 bases. CDR1 and CDR2 from the germline V gene are LNHDA and SQIVND (reference sequence). After removal of 5 bases from V and 6 bases from J, the junction contained 8 bases not matched to a gene. The CDR3 covers 14 residues. CDR3 DNA sequence: TGTGCCAGTAGTCCGACGGGAGGCGGTGATACGCAGTATTTT. Translation: CASSPTGGGDTQYF. Full variable domain (missing parts from reference TRBV19 and TRBJ2-3): DGGITQSPKYLFRKEGQNVTLSCEQNLNHDAMYWYRQDPGQGLRLIYYSQIVNDFQKGDIAEGYSVSREKKESFPLTVTSAQKNPTAFYLCASSPTGGGDTQYFGPGTRLTVL.

The gene calls are TRBV5-1 and TRBJ2-7; TRBD2 aligns across 12 bases. The CDR3 runs 16 residues. With V trimmed by 0 bases and J by 7 bases, 8 bases remained unmatched. CDR1 SGHRS and CDR2 YFSETQ come from the germline V gene. Here the CDR3 reads CASSLVSSGRAGEQYF. CDR3 DNA: TGCGCCAGCAGCTTGGTTTCTAGCGGGAGGGCCGGGGAGCAGTACTTC.

J is TRBJ2-3 and V is TRBV24-1; 7 bases align to TRBD2. Germline V gene data show CDR1 as KGHDR and CDR2 as SFDVKD. V shed 1 base, J shed 1 base, and the junction held 1 base outside the gene matches. The CDR3 covers 15 residues. The CDR3 loop is CATSDFTSGTDTQYF. The CDR3 DNA reads as TGTGCCACCAGTGATTTTACTAGCGGCACAGATACGCAGTATTTT.

The rearrangement uses TRBV10-1 and TRBJ1-1, with 9 bases identical to TRBD1. Germline V gene sequence: CDR1 WNHNN, CDR2 SYGVQD (reference sequence). CDR3 length: 16 residues. With V trimmed by 4 bases and J by 0 bases, 6 bases remained unmatched. The CDR3 here is CASSATGGGMNTEAFF. CDR3 coding DNA: TGCGCCAGCAGTGCTACAGGGGGCGGGATGAACACTGAAGCTTTCTTT.

This chain uses TRBV5-1 with TRBJ1-1; TRBD1 agrees at 7 bases. The length of the CDR3 is 14 residues. Germline V gene sequence: CDR1 SGHRS, CDR2 YFSETQ. Losses at the gene ends were 2 bases for V and 5 bases for J; bases not matched to a gene: 6. CDR3 protein: CASSFTGVDTEAFF. The CDR3 DNA follows: TGCGCCAGCAGCTTCACAGGGGTGGATACTGAAGCTTTCTTT.

V is TRBV7-9 and J is TRBJ2-2; 9 bases fit TRBD1. Germline CDR1 reads SEHNR; CDR2 reads FQNEAQ (reference sequence). This CDR3 is built from 16 residues. V lost 4 bases and J lost 6; bases outside the gene matches: 9. Here the CDR3 DNA reads TGTGCCAGCAGCTCATACGGGACAGGGTTAGCCGGGGAGCTGTTTTTT. Translated: CASSSYGTGLAGELFF. The variable domain in full, completed from reference TRBV7-9 and TRBJ2-2, reads DTGVSQNPRHKITKRGQNVTFRCDPISEHNRLYWYRQTLGQGPEFLTYFQNEAQLEKSRLLSDRFSAERPKGSFSTLEIQRTEQGDSAMYLCASSSYGTGLAGELFFGEGSRLTVL.

The genes are TRBV4-1 and TRBJ2-7, with TRBD2 identical over 13 bases. J was trimmed by 1 base and V by 1 base; bases with no gene match: 7. Germline lookup yields CDR1 MGHRA and CDR2 YSYEKL. This CDR3 has 18 residues. CDR3 nucleotides: TGCGCCAGCAGCCAAGTCCGGACTAGCGGGAGTAGTTCCTACGAGCAGTACTTC. Translating gives CASSQVRTSGSSSYEQYF.

The rearrangement links TRBV28 to TRBJ1-2; maybe TRBD1 (5 bases). The CDR3 extends over 14 amino acids. The V gene lost 1 base and the J gene lost 2 bases, with 8 bases spanning the gap. Germline values: CDR1 MDHEN, CDR2 SYDVKM. CDR3 bases: TGTGCCAGCAGTTTATCAGGGCAGAACTATGGCTACACCTTC. It is translated as CASSLSGQNYGYTF.

This chain joins TRBV19 and TRBJ2-1, with TRBD1 as a possible D gene (6 bases). Trimming left V 5 bases short and J 8 bases short, with 10 bases between. Per germline, CDR1 LNHDA and CDR2 SQIVND (reference sequence). The length of the CDR3 is 12 residues. CDR3 bases: TGTGCCAGTAGTTTAGGGGGAGATGAGCAGTTCTTC. It yields the protein CASSLGGDEQFF.

The V and J genes are TRBV11-2 and TRBJ2-7; D is uncertain. The V and J ends lost 1 base and 0 bases respectively, with 4 bases between them. The CDR3 is 13 amino acids. The germline V gene has CDR1 SGHAT and CDR2 FQNNGV. The CDR3 loop is CASSLGSSYEQYV. CDR3 DNA: TGTGCCAGCAGCTTAGGGAGCTCCTACGAGCAGTACGTC.

The V call is TRBV11-2, the J call TRBJ2-7, with 11 bases lining up with TRBD1. With V trimmed by 5 bases and J by 5 bases, 5 bases remained unmatched. The CDR3 consists of 14 residues. Germline values: CDR1 SGHAT, CDR2 FQNNGV. The CDR3 sequence is CASSPWGQGDEQYF. The DNA of the CDR3 is TGTGCCAGCAGCCCATGGGGACAGGGGGACGAGCAGTACTTC.

This clone was seen only once. A read error may produce the germline difference seen at one junction end. The chain recombines TRBV6-5 with TRBJ2-5, with D possibly matching TRBD2 (6 bases). CDR3 length: 14 residues. Germline CDR1 reads MNHEY; CDR2 reads SVGAGI. CDR3 coding DNA: TGTGCCAGCAGTAACTCGGGACTGCATGGGGCCCAGTACTTC. It is translated as CASSNSGLHGAQYF.

A word on this clone: The same CDR3 can be traced to other DNA sequences in this sample. The V and J genes are TRBV15 and TRBJ1-6, with D tentatively TRBD1 (6 bases). Germline CDR1 reads LNHNV; CDR2 reads YYDKDF (reference sequence). The CDR3 is 13 amino acids. V was clipped by 7 bases and J by 7 bases, with 11 bases between them. The CDR3 loop reads CATTGQGNSPLHF. In nucleotides, the CDR3 is TGTGCCACCACGGGGCAGGGGAATTCACCCCTCCACTTT. Full variable domain (missing parts from reference TRBV15 and TRBJ1-6): DAMVIQNPRYQVTQFGKPVTLSCSQTLNHNVMYWYQQKSSQAPKLLFHYYDKDFNNEADTPDNFQSRRPNTSFCFLDIRSPGLGDTAMYLCATTGQGNSPLHFGNGTRLTVT.

This sequence joins TRBV19 and TRBJ2-5, with 10 positions matching TRBD1. CDR3 size: 15 residues. J was trimmed by 4 bases and V by 4 bases; bases with no gene match: 6. Germline assignment: CDR1 LNHDA and CDR2 SQIVND (reference sequence). This chain's CDR3 is CASSTSDRGRETQYF. The CDR3 DNA follows: TGTGCCAGTAGTACCAGCGACAGGGGGCGAGAGACCCAGTACTTC.

This chain uses TRBV28 with TRBJ2-3; TRBD1 matches at 8 bases. This CDR3 has 15 residues. V dropped 6 bases and J dropped 2; count of bases not matched to a gene: 7. Germline values: CDR1 MDHEN, CDR2 SYDVKM. CDR3 nucleotides: TGTGCCAGCAGCCCAGGGGGACAGGTCACAGATACGCAGTATTTT. It specifies CASSPGGQVTDTQYF.

The chain's CDR3 is CASSQPGGTDTQYF. The CDR3 DNA sequence: TGCGCCAGCAGTCAACCGGGGGGCACAGATACGCAGTATTTT. The chain joins TRBV23-1 to TRBJ2-3; D perhaps matches TRBD2 (6 bases). Being an ORF, TRBV23-1 has a function that is uncertain. The CDR3 has 14 residues. Trimming removed 2 bases at V and 1 base at J, with 7 bases between.

This chain connects TRBV7-2 to TRBJ2-5; no clear D gene. V lost 4 bases, J lost 2 bases, and 5 bases lay in between. The V gene's germline CDR1 is SGHTA and CDR2 FQGNSA. There are 12 residues in the CDR3. For the CDR3, the DNA is TGTGCCAGCAGCTCTCCGCAAGAGACCCAGTACTTC. As protein: CASSSPQETQYF. Based on the CDR3 plus reference TRBV7-2 and TRBJ2-5, the full variable domain is GAGVSQSPSNKVTEKGKDVELRCDPISGHTALYWYRQSLGQGLEFLIYFQGNSAPDKSGLPSDRFSAERTGGSVSTLTIQRTQQEDSAVYLCASSSPQETQYFGPGTRLLVL.

This chain links TRBV5-1 with TRBJ1-1; TRBD1 aligns across 9 bases. The CDR3 sequence is 16 residues long. After removal of 4 bases from V and 0 bases from J, the junction contained 7 bases not matched to a gene. Per germline, CDR1 SGHRS and CDR2 YFSETQ. CDR3 loop: CASSPGQGRVNTEAFF. The DNA of the CDR3 is TGCGCCAGCAGCCCAGGACAGGGGCGTGTGAACACTGAAGCTTTCTTT.

This chain links TRBV10-2 with TRBJ2-1; 12 nucleotides align to TRBD1. Unmatched junction bases numbered 2, after V lost 8 bases and J lost 6 bases. Germline CDR1 WSHSY, CDR2 SAAADI. The CDR3 length is 13 residues. The CDR3: CASGTGGGNEQFF. The CDR3 coding sequence is TGCGCCAGCGGGACAGGGGGCGGCAATGAGCAGTTCTTC.

The sample holds one count of this clone. The genes are TRBV11-1 and TRBJ2-5; D is perhaps TRBD1 (6 bases). The germline V gene has CDR1 SGHAT and CDR2 FQDESV (reference sequence). The CDR3 extends over 15 amino acids. Trimming removed 2 bases from V and 2 bases from J, with 12 bases in between. CDR3 bases: TGTGCCAGCAGCTTAAAACAGGGACCTCAAGAGACCCAGTACTTC. Translation: CASSLKQGPQETQYF.

The V call is TRBV11-1, the J call TRBJ2-3, with D maybe TRBD2 (6 bases). Germline CDR1 SGHAT, CDR2 FQDESV (reference sequence). V gave up 2 bases and J gave up 5 bases, with 14 bases separating them. The CDR3 sequence is 15 residues long. CDR3 sequence (DNA): TGTGCCAGCAGCTTAAGGCTAGCGAGGGGAGATACGCAGTATTTT. It yields the protein CASSLRLARGDTQYF.